This T cell receptor (beta chain) was identified in a study of CD8+CD57+ T cells in acquired aplastic anemia. Whole-study context: Sorted CD4+ plus CD8+ cells gave DNA averaging 3.2 ug.

Study-level points and caveats: Patients and controls were found to share 25 to 35 CD8+ CDR3 sequences.

Only patients with CD8+CD57+ cell expansion on flow cytometry were chosen for sequencing. A severe acquired aplastic anemia diagnosis applied to all patients. Blood came from patients not yet given any therapy. From germline, CDR1 is DFQATT and CDR2 SNEGSKA (reference sequence). V lost 3 bases and J 3 bases, leaving 14 bases between the germline ends. This CDR3 has 14 amino acids. Genomic DNA, serving as template, underwent TCR beta VDJ and CDR3 profiling. TCRdb fed the reads into MiXCR, producing one record per CDR3 protein. Altogether approximately 150,000 distinct CDR3 sequences are present, around half being singletons, with the ten largest covering 1.1%. This clonotype was seen at least ten times. Its antigen is unknown.

The genes are TRBV20-1 and TRBJ2-5, with D perhaps TRBD2 (6 bases). This clonotype originated in a human donor with aplastic anemia. The source material was sorted CD4+, CD8+, or CD8+CD57+ T cells (not recorded which) from PBMCs. The CDR3 spells CSARRAGLKETQYF. In DNA form, the CDR3 reads TGCAGTGCTAGGCGAGCGGGTCTAAAAGAGACCCAGTACTTC.